The 32 T cell receptor beta chains given below trace back to one sample, sequenced in a study of beta chain features in type 1 diabetes. These receptors have no known antigen. The isolated RNA, all of it, was reverse transcribed, so expressed TCRB transcripts were what got sequenced. Sequencing was performed with immunoSEQ multiplex PCR; in TCRdb, only in-frame clones are kept and a portion is missing. The sample has around 260,000 clones, roughly 22% seen once; the top ten hold around 0.029%. General study findings and limits: All four CD4+ subsets of Type 1 diabetes patients contained TCRB CDR3s that were moderately but significantly shorter.

The specimen was naive CD4+ T cells from blood. These receptors were taken from a woman between 40 and 50 years old with type 1 diabetes.

The chain carries TRBV6-4 and TRBJ2-7; tentatively, D is TRBD2 (5 bases). Germline V CDR1 and CDR2: MRHNA, SNTAGT. The CDR3 is 19 amino acids. V lost 0 bases and J lost 5, with 26 bases in between. The CDR3 reads CASSDSTRAPRRPRNEQYF. CDR3 sequence (DNA): TGTGCCAGCAGTGACTCTACGCGGGCTCCCCGCCGCCCTCGTAACGAGCAGTACTTC.

J is TRBJ1-2 and V is TRBV7-2; no clear D. With 5 bases removed from V and 5 bases from J, the gap between germline ends came to 21 bases. The germline CDR1 and CDR2 sequences are SGHTA and FQGNSA. The CDR3 contains 16 residues. CDR3 nucleotides: TGTGCCAGCAGCATCGTGCTCGGGGTCGCCCCTTATGGCTACACCTTC. Translated, it gives CASSIVLGVAPYGYTF. Looking up the rest from reference TRBV7-2 and TRBJ1-2 gives the full variable domain: GAGVSQSPSNKVTEKGKDVELRCDPISGHTALYWYRQSLGQGLEFLIYFQGNSAPDKSGLPSDRFSAERTGGSVSTLTIQRTQQEDSAVYLCASSIVLGVAPYGYTFGSGTRLTVV.

The genes are TRBV6-6 and TRBJ1-5; no definite D call. The length of the CDR3 is 12 residues. Germline V lookup: CDR1 MNHNY, CDR2 SVGAGI (reference sequence). Trimming cost V 5 bases and J 8 bases, with 10 bases left between them. The CDR3 sequence: CASSPPSEPQHF. The CDR3 DNA is TGTGCCAGCAGTCCCCCCTCGGAGCCCCAGCATTTT.

This clone was found a few times. This rearrangement joins TRBV28 to TRBJ1-1; a possible D gene is TRBD1 (6 bases). The ends were cut back, 6 bases at V and 0 bases at J, with 11 bases in the middle. Germline assignment: CDR1 MDHEN and CDR2 SYDVKM. This CDR3 is built from 14 residues. The DNA of the CDR3 is TGTGCCAGCAGCTCCGGGACAATGAACACTGAAGCTTTCTTT. It encodes CASSSGTMNTEAFF.

This clone occurred a few times. The rearrangement joins TRBV7-8 to TRBJ2-7, with D possibly matching TRBD2 (5 bases). V was cut by 4 bases and J by 1 base, with 14 bases left in between. In germline, CDR1 is SGHVS, CDR2 FQNEAQ. This CDR3 has 15 residues. The CDR3 protein is CASSSAGKESYEQYF. CDR3 nucleotide sequence: TGTGCCAGCAGCTCCGCCGGGAAGGAGTCCTACGAGCAGTACTTC.

The CDR3 is CASSPGADGEQYF. CDR3 DNA sequence: TGCGCCAGCAGCCCGGGTGCAGACGGGGAGCAGTACTTC. The rearrangement links TRBV5-1 to TRBJ2-7, with D unclear. The V end lost 4 bases, the J end lost 7 bases, and 15 bases lay between the germline ends. Germline values: CDR1 SGHRS, CDR2 YFSETQ. CDR3 size: 13 residues.

This chain uses TRBV7-9 with TRBJ1-5, with TRBD1 matching 8 bases. CDR1 SEHNR and CDR2 FQNEAQ come from the germline V gene (reference sequence). The CDR3 contains 15 residues. V lost 4 bases, J lost 3 bases, and 5 bases stayed unmatched. CDR3 loop: CASSSAGGVNQPQHF. In DNA form, the CDR3 reads TGTGCCAGCAGCTCCGCAGGGGGCGTCAATCAGCCCCAGCATTTT.

V is TRBV7-9 and J is TRBJ2-7, with unresolved D. Germline assignment: CDR1 SEHNR and CDR2 FQNEAQ (reference sequence). Trimming left V 5 bases short and J 1 base short, with 6 bases between. This CDR3 spans 12 amino acids. CDR3 sequence reads: CASSRVSYEQYF. CDR3 coding DNA: TGTGCCAGCAGCCGGGTGTCCTACGAGCAGTACTTC.

A remark on this clone: Other nucleotide sequences in the sample specify the same CDR3. V gene TRBV9 combines with J gene TRBJ1-1, with D perhaps matching TRBD1 (5 bases). Trimming removed 0 bases from V and 4 bases from J, with 10 bases in between. Germline assignment: CDR1 SGDLS and CDR2 YYNGEE. This CDR3 has 14 residues. The CDR3 reads CASSVAPTGTEAFF. The DNA of the CDR3 is TGTGCCAGCAGCGTAGCTCCAACAGGCACTGAAGCTTTCTTT.

This clone was detected a few times. The genes are TRBV11-3 and TRBJ2-3; 10 nucleotides align to TRBD1. CDR1 is SGHNT, CDR2 YENEEA, per germline. V was clipped by 4 bases and J by 0 bases; unmatched bases: 4. This CDR3 is 16 amino acids long. The CDR3 nucleotides are TGTGCCAGCAGCTCCCGGACAGGGGGAAGCACAGATACGCAGTATTTT. Translated: CASSSRTGGSTDTQYF.

The chain links TRBV6-5 to TRBJ2-5; D remains unclear. The CDR3 is made up of 11 amino acids. Trimming cost V 5 bases and J 5 bases, with 6 bases left between them. Germline V gives CDR1 MNHEY, CDR2 SVGAGI. CDR3: CASSVRETQYF. The CDR3 DNA reads as TGTGCCAGCAGTGTTCGGGAGACCCAGTACTTC.

V is TRBV5-6 and J is TRBJ2-7; possibly TRBD2 for D (5 bases). V lost 0 bases and J 2 bases, leaving 9 bases between the germline ends. CDR1 and CDR2 from the germline V gene are SGHDT and YYEEEE. CDR3 length equals 14 residues. The CDR3 is CASSLVATTYEQYF. Written as DNA, the CDR3 is TGTGCCAGCAGCTTGGTGGCGACTACCTACGAGCAGTACTTC.

This chain connects TRBV10-3 to TRBJ1-2; no reliable D call. The V gene's germline CDR1 is ENHRY and CDR2 SYGVKD. The V and J ends lost 6 bases and 1 base respectively, with 21 bases between them. The CDR3 covers 17 residues. CDR3 sequence (DNA): TGTGCCATCAGCGCTGGGTTAGCCGGAGTTTTTAACTATGGCTACACCTTC. Translation gives CAISAGLAGVFNYGYTF.

This clone turned up a few times. The chain combines TRBV11-2 with TRBJ2-1; TRBD2 matches at 14 bases. Germline V lookup: CDR1 SGHAT, CDR2 FQNNGV. CDR3 length: 17 amino acids. Trimming removed 5 bases from V and 0 bases from J; junction bases left unmatched: 3. CDR3 sequence (DNA): TGTGCCAGCAGCCACGGACTAGCGGGAGGCTCCTACAATGAGCAGTTCTTC. Residues: CASSHGLAGGSYNEQFF.

This sequence joins TRBV5-4 and TRBJ1-6; 7 nucleotides agree with TRBD1. With V trimmed by 4 bases and J by 10 bases, 5 bases remained unmatched. The CDR3 length is 13 residues. CDR1 and CDR2 from the germline V gene are SGHNT and YYREEE (reference sequence). The CDR3 loop reads CASSPRQGSPLHF. CDR3 coding DNA: TGTGCCAGCAGCCCCCGACAGGGCTCACCCCTCCACTTT.

This clone was recorded a few times. The chain couples TRBV7-8 to TRBJ2-5, with 12 bases that match TRBD2. The CDR3 extends over 17 amino acids. V dropped 5 bases and J dropped 2; count of bases not matched to a gene: 9. In germline, CDR1 is SGHVS, CDR2 FQNEAQ. The CDR3 region is CASSQDSGLAGQETQYF. The DNA of the CDR3 is TGTGCCAGCAGCCAGGACTCGGGACTAGCGGGTCAAGAGACCCAGTACTTC.

The chain has TRBV5-4 and TRBJ2-3; possible D gene TRBD1, 5 bases. The CDR3 sequence is 13 residues long. In germline, CDR1 is SGHNT, CDR2 YYREEE (reference sequence). V was clipped by 7 bases and J by 2 bases, with 11 bases between them. The CDR3 loop reads CASLGRPTDTQYF. The CDR3 DNA follows: TGTGCCAGCTTGGGGCGGCCCACAGATACGCAGTATTTT.

This clone was counted only a few times. The chain has TRBV29-1 and TRBJ1-1; D gene ambiguous. Germline loops: CDR1 SQVTM, CDR2 ANQGSEA. The CDR3 extends over 13 amino acids. Trimming removed 7 bases at V and 1 base at J, with 13 bases between. The CDR3 region is CSAFRHPNTEAFF. CDR3 nucleotides: TGCAGCGCCTTCCGACACCCGAACACTGAAGCTTTCTTT.

This clone was found a few times. V and J are TRBV18 and TRBJ2-1; 11 positions agree with TRBD2. The CDR3 covers 16 residues. V was clipped by 4 bases and J by 5 bases; unmatched bases: 7. Germline CDR1 is KGHSH and CDR2 is LQKENI. Here the CDR3 reads CASSLNSGRADNEQFF. CDR3 nucleotides: TGTGCCAGCTCACTCAATAGCGGGAGGGCCGACAATGAGCAGTTCTTC.

V and J are TRBV7-2 and TRBJ2-5; 8 bases match TRBD1. This CDR3 region has 15 residues. Germline CDR1 SGHTA, CDR2 FQGNSA. Trimming cost V 7 bases and J 4 bases; bases outside gene matches: 11. The CDR3 region has the DNA TGTGCCAGCAATCCAGGGGGCGATTTGGGAGAGACCCAGTACTTC. It specifies CASNPGGDLGETQYF.

The chain is built from TRBV5-1 and TRBJ2-4; the D gene is possibly TRBD2 (6 bases). Germline V CDR1 and CDR2: SGHRS, YFSETQ. With 0 bases removed from V and 7 bases from J, the gap between germline ends came to 8 bases. The CDR3 length is 13 residues. Written as DNA, the CDR3 is TGCGCCAGCAGCTTGGGCGGAGGGAACATTCAGTACTTC. Its translation: CASSLGGGNIQYF.

Comments on this clone: An end of the junction differs from the germline gene, which may be a read error. The chain employs TRBV5-1 and TRBJ2-5; D may be TRBD1 or TRBD2 (6 bases each). The germline V gene has CDR1 SGHRS and CDR2 YFSETQ. This CDR3 has 13 residues. CDR3 in amino acids: CASSLEGEETQYF. CDR3 sequence (DNA): TGCGCCAGCAGTTTGGAGGGGGAGGAGACCCAGTACTTC.

This chain joins TRBV2 and TRBJ2-5; 7 positions agree with TRBD2. V was clipped by 6 bases and J by 5 bases; unmatched bases: 12. The CDR3 totals 15 residues. Germline V gives CDR1 SNHLY, CDR2 FYNNEI. The CDR3: CASSPGLLKLETQYF. CDR3 in DNA: TGTGCCAGCAGCCCGGGACTACTGAAGTTGGAGACCCAGTACTTC.

This clone was observed a few times. The V and J genes are TRBV5-6 and TRBJ2-7; weak D call: TRBD1 (5 bases). Trimming removed 3 bases at V and 0 bases at J, with 7 bases between. The CDR3 covers 13 residues. Per the germline V gene, CDR1 is SGHDT and CDR2 is YYEEEE. CDR3 sequence (DNA): TGTGCCAGCAGCTCAGGGTTCTCCTACGAGCAGTACTTC. Protein sequence: CASSSGFSYEQYF.

This clone was picked up a small number of times. This sequence joins TRBV2 and TRBJ2-3, with TRBD1 identical over 10 bases. CDR1 and CDR2 (germline): SNHLY, FYNNEI. V dropped 4 bases and J dropped 4; count of bases not matched to a gene: 2. The CDR3 has 14 residues. CDR3 amino acids: CASSADRGPDTQYF. The CDR3 bases are TGTGCCAGCAGTGCAGACAGGGGGCCAGATACGCAGTATTTT.

This clone was recorded a few times. The chain has TRBV5-1 and TRBJ1-6, with D unresolved. CDR1 and CDR2 (germline): SGHRS, YFSETQ. The CDR3 spans 14 residues. Between the trimmed V and J ends, which lost 0 bases and 8 bases, there was a span of 9 bases. The CDR3 loop reads CASSLEADHSPLHF. The CDR3 DNA is TGCGCCAGCAGCTTGGAGGCGGATCATTCACCCCTCCACTTT. The full variable domain, with the rest looked up from reference TRBV5-1 and TRBJ1-6, is KAGVTQTPRYLIKTRGQQVTLSCSPISGHRSVSWYQQTPGQGLQFLFEYFSETQRNKGNFPGRFSGRQFSNSRSEMNVSTLELGDSALYLCASSLEADHSPLHFGNGTRLTVT.

This clone was recorded a few times. The DNA of the CDR3 is TGTGCCAGTATCTACAGGAACACTGAAGCTTTCTTT. This sequence encodes CASIYRNTEAFF. This rearrangement joins TRBV19 to TRBJ1-1; no clear D. V lost 7 bases and J lost 1, with 7 bases in between. The CDR3 sequence is 12 residues long. Germline loops: CDR1 LNHDA, CDR2 SQIVND (reference sequence).

The V gene is TRBV14, the J gene TRBJ2-2, with D tentatively TRBD2 (6 bases). V was pared by 4 bases and J by 6 bases, with 24 bases between. The CDR3 runs to 18 residues. Germline-derived CDR1 and CDR2 are SGHDN and FVKESK. The CDR3 nucleotides read TGTGCCAGCAGCCCGGGACTTTTCTCCTACTCGTTCCCCGGGGAGCTGTTTTTT. Translating it yields CASSPGLFSYSFPGELFF.

The chain recombines TRBV30 with TRBJ1-1; D not certain. V lost 0 bases to trimming and J lost 4 bases, with 12 bases between them. Germline V gene lookup returns CDR1 GTSNPN and CDR2 SVGIG (reference sequence). CDR3 length equals 14 residues. The CDR3 DNA follows: TGTGCCTGGAGTGTACGAGGCCACCTCACTGAAGCTTTCTTT. Amino acids: CAWSVRGHLTEAFF.

The gene calls are TRBV7-9 and TRBJ1-3, with D tentatively TRBD1 (5 bases). V was pared by 6 bases and J by 1 base, with 10 bases between. The CDR3 covers 14 residues. Germline CDR1 and CDR2: SEHNR and FQNEAQ (reference sequence). The CDR3: CASRRGTSGNTIYF. The CDR3, as DNA: TGTGCCAGCAGACGCGGGACTTCTGGAAACACCATATATTTT.

This clone has just a few counts. This sequence joins TRBV30 and TRBJ2-2; 8 nucleotides match TRBD1. CDR1 is GTSNPN and CDR2 is SVGIG in the germline V gene (reference sequence). There are 13 residues in the CDR3. V shed 3 bases, J shed 6 bases, and the junction held 3 bases outside the gene matches. CDR3 coding DNA: TGTGCCTGGAGCGACAGGGGCTCCGGGGAGCTGTTTTTT. Amino acids: CAWSDRGSGELFF.

This clone appeared a few times. The chain couples TRBV7-2 to TRBJ1-5, with a tentative D call TRBD1 (5 bases). The ends were cut back, 7 bases at V and 6 bases at J, with 13 bases in the middle. The CDR3 contains 13 residues. Per germline, CDR1 SGHTA and CDR2 FQGNSA. The CDR3 here is CASMISGGQPQHF. CDR3 DNA: TGTGCCAGCATGATATCCGGGGGTCAGCCCCAGCATTTT.